A selection of T cell receptor beta chains follows, all from one sample in a study of PD-1 blockade in classical Hodgkin lymphoma. TCRdb keeps only in-frame clones here, not all; method: immunoSEQ multiplex PCR. The table has some 50,000 clones, around 74% seen once. The sequencing used peripheral blood mononuclear cells (PBMCs), collected before the fourth cycle of nivolumab. These receptor sequences come from a human donor with classical Hodgkin lymphoma. CDR3s include the opening cysteine and the closing phenylalanine or tryptophan. The D gene is left open where the match is weak. Size values are once, few and many counts, or a class for expanded clones, and some rows have none.

clone size: -
V gene: TRBV11-2
D gene: -
J gene: TRBJ2-4
CDR3 DNA: TGTGCCAGCAGCTTTACTTCGGGACGGGGCATTCAGTACTTC
CDR3 protein: CASSFTSGRGIQYF

clone size: -
V gene: TRBV6-6
D gene: TRBD1
J gene: TRBJ1-4
CDR3 DNA: TGTGCCAGCATACTAGGGACAGAGGATGAAAAACTGTTTTTT
CDR3 protein: CASILGTEDEKLFF

clone size: few
V gene: TRBV6-1
D gene: -
J gene: TRBJ1-4
CDR3 DNA: TGTGCCAGCAGTGAACCGCGCGTCTGGGGATCCGGGGAGGGGATAAAGGAAAAACTGTTTTTT
CDR3 protein: CASSEPRVWGSGEGIKEKLFF

clone size: few
V gene: TRBV5-6
D gene: -
J gene: TRBJ2-5
CDR3 DNA: TGTGCCAGCAGCGGATACTGGGGCTTAGAGACCCAGTACTTC
CDR3 protein: CASSGYWGLETQYF

clone size: -
V gene: TRBV11-3
D gene: -
J gene: TRBJ2-2
CDR3 DNA: TGTGCCAGCAGCCGCGCCCCCGGGGAGCTGTTTTTT
CDR3 protein: CASSRAPGELFF

clone size: -
V gene: TRBV2
D gene: -
J gene: TRBJ2-6
CDR3 DNA: TGTGCCAGCAGTGCAGAAATCTCTGGGGCCAACGTCCTGACTTTC
CDR3 protein: CASSAEISGANVLTF

clone size: -
V gene: TRBV5-4
D gene: TRBD1
J gene: TRBJ2-7
CDR3 DNA: TGTGCCAGCAGCCGACCGGGACAGGGCTCCTACGAGCAGTACTTC
CDR3 protein: CASSRPGQGSYEQYF

clone size: -
V gene: TRBV2
D gene: -
J gene: TRBJ1-1
CDR3 DNA: TGTGCCAGCAGTGTGAACAGGGTAGGGATAAGTGGAGCTTTCTTT
CDR3 protein: CASSVNRVGISGAFF

clone size: few
V gene: TRBV19
D gene: TRBD2
J gene: TRBJ2-5
CDR3 DNA: TGTGCCAGTAGTATGGGGGCGGGAGGGAGTAGAGAGACCCAGTACTTC
CDR3 protein: CASSMGAGGSRETQYF

clone size: -
V gene: TRBV5-1
D gene: TRBD2
J gene: TRBJ2-5
CDR3 DNA: TGCGCCAGCAGCTGGGCGACTAGCGGGGAAGAGACCCAGTACTTC
CDR3 protein: CASSWATSGEETQYF

clone size: -
V gene: TRBV11-2
D gene: -
J gene: TRBJ2-5
CDR3 DNA: TGTGCCAGCAGCTTTAAAGAGACCCAGTACTTC
CDR3 protein: CASSFKETQYF

clone size: -
V gene: TRBV9
D gene: -
J gene: TRBJ1-4
CDR3 DNA: TGTGCCAGCAGCACCCAAGGCTCCGCGGAGGAAAAACTGTTTTTT
CDR3 protein: CASSTQGSAEEKLFF

clone size: -
V gene: TRBV7-9
D gene: -
J gene: TRBJ2-1
CDR3 DNA: TGTGCCAGCAGCTCAGGGGGGAATGAGCAGTTCTTC
CDR3 protein: CASSSGGNEQFF

clone size: few
V gene: TRBV19
D gene: TRBD1
J gene: TRBJ2-7
CDR3 DNA: TGTGCCAGTTCTTCCTATGGGACAGGGGGCGAGCAGTACTTC
CDR3 protein: CASSSYGTGGEQYF

clone size: few
V gene: TRBV6-1
D gene: -
J gene: TRBJ1-2
CDR3 DNA: TGTGCCAGCAGTGTGAGACGGGCTTTTAACTATGGCTACACCTTC
CDR3 protein: CASSVRRAFNYGYTF

clone size: few
V gene: TRBV11-2
D gene: -
J gene: TRBJ1-2
CDR3 DNA: TGTGCCAGCAGACAAAACAGGGCTCCTCTAAGCTATGGCTACACCTTC
CDR3 protein: CASRQNRAPLSYGYTF

clone size: once
V gene: TRBV7-9
D gene: TRBD2
J gene: TRBJ2-7
CDR3 DNA: TGTGCCAGCAGCTTAGCTTCTAGCGGGAGGGCTTCCCACGAGCAGTACTTC
CDR3 protein: CASSLASSGRASHEQYF

clone size: few
V gene: TRBV7-2
D gene: -
J gene: TRBJ1-1
CDR3 DNA: TGTGCCAGCAGCTTACGAATGGGGAACACTGAAGCTTTCTTT
CDR3 protein: CASSLRMGNTEAFF

clone size: once
V gene: TRBV6-1
D gene: -
J gene: TRBJ1-2
CDR3 DNA: TGTGCCAGCAGGCCACACGTGAACTATGGCTACACCTTC
CDR3 protein: CASRPHVNYGYTF

clone size: -
V gene: TRBV6-5
D gene: -
J gene: TRBJ1-5
CDR3 DNA: TGTGCCAGCAGTCCCAAGGGGGAGAGTCAGCCCCAGCATTTT
CDR3 protein: CASSPKGESQPQHF

clone size: -
V gene: TRBV25-1
D gene: -
J gene: TRBJ1-4
CDR3 DNA: TGTGCCAGCAGTCGGGTGGGAACTGGGAACGAAAAACTGTTTTTT
CDR3 protein: CASSRVGTGNEKLFF

clone size: -
V gene: TRBV11-2
D gene: -
J gene: TRBJ1-1
CDR3 DNA: TGTGCCAGCAGCTTAGACCCGAACACTGAAGCTTTCTTT
CDR3 protein: CASSLDPNTEAFF

clone size: -
V gene: TRBV7-9
D gene: -
J gene: TRBJ2-1
CDR3 DNA: TGTGCCAGCAGCTTAGACCTTTTATGGAGCCGGGAGTTCTTC
CDR3 protein: CASSLDLLWSREFF

clone size: once
V gene: TRBV6-4
D gene: -
J gene: TRBJ2-6
CDR3 DNA: TGTGCCAGCAGTGACTCCTGGGGCTTTGGGGCCAACGTCCTGACTTTC
CDR3 protein: CASSDSWGFGANVLTF

clone size: -
V gene: TRBV28
D gene: TRBD1
J gene: TRBJ1-1
CDR3 DNA: TGTGCCAGCAGTCCCACAGGGGCGGCGGCTGAAGCTTTCTTT
CDR3 protein: CASSPTGAAAEAFF

clone size: -
V gene: TRBV10-1
D gene: TRBD1
J gene: TRBJ1-3
CDR3 DNA: TGCGCCAGCAGTGATCAGGGGGACGGAAACACCATATATTTT
CDR3 protein: CASSDQGDGNTIYF

clone size: -
V gene: TRBV5-1
D gene: TRBD2
J gene: TRBJ2-1
CDR3 DNA: TGCGCCAGCAGCCTAATCCCGGGACTAGGACACAATGAGCAGTTCTTC
CDR3 protein: CASSLIPGLGHNEQFF

clone size: -
V gene: TRBV4-2
D gene: -
J gene: TRBJ1-4
CDR3 DNA: TGTGCCAGCAGCCAAGACTCGGCCGAAAAACTGTTTTTT
CDR3 protein: CASSQDSAEKLFF

clone size: -
V gene: TRBV6-5
D gene: -
J gene: TRBJ2-2
CDR3 DNA: TGTGCCAGCAGGGGGTCTATAATAACCGGGGAGCTGTTTTTT
CDR3 protein: CASRGSIITGELFF

clone size: -
V gene: TRBV19
D gene: -
J gene: TRBJ2-1
CDR3 DNA: TGTGCCAGTAGGGACGCCCGTTACAATGAGCAGTTCTTC
CDR3 protein: CASRDARYNEQFF

clone size: -
V gene: TRBV6-6
D gene: -
J gene: TRBJ2-1
CDR3 DNA: TGTGCCAGCAACGTCAGAACTGAGTCCTACAATGAGCAGTTCTTC
CDR3 protein: CASNVRTESYNEQFF

clone size: -
V gene: TRBV29-1
D gene: TRBD1
J gene: TRBJ2-3
CDR3 DNA: TGCAGCACCAGGGGGCTCTACACAGATACGCAGTATTTT
CDR3 protein: CSTRGLYTDTQYF

clone size: few
V gene: TRBV19
D gene: TRBD2
J gene: TRBJ2-3
CDR3 DNA: TGTGCCAGTAATAAGGGCGGGAGAACAGATACGCAGTATTTT
CDR3 protein: CASNKGGRTDTQYF

clone size: -
V gene: TRBV5-1
D gene: -
J gene: TRBJ1-1
CDR3 DNA: TGCGCCAGCAGCTTGAAAAGGAACACTGAAGCTTTCTTT
CDR3 protein: CASSLKRNTEAFF

clone size: -
V gene: TRBV5-1
D gene: -
J gene: TRBJ1-1
CDR3 DNA: TGCGCCAGCAGCTTACAAGGTGAAGGCACTGAAGCTTTCTTT
CDR3 protein: CASSLQGEGTEAFF

clone size: -
V gene: TRBV5-1
D gene: -
J gene: TRBJ1-1
CDR3 DNA: TGCGCCAGCAGCTTGATAGCGGGCGACAGCGAAGCTTTCTTT
CDR3 protein: CASSLIAGDSEAFF